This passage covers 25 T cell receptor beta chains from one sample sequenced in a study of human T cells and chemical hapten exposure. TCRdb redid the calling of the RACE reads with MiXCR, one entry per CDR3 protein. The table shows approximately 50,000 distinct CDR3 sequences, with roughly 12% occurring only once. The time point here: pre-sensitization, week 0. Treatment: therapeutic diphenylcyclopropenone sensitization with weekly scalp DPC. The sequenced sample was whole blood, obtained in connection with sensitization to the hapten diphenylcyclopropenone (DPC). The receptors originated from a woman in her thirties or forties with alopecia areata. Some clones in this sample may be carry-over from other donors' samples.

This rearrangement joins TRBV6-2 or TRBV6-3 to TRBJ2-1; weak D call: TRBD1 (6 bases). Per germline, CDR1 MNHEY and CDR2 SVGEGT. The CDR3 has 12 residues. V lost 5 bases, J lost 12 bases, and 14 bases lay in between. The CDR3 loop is CASSPPGHRQFF. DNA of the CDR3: TGTGCCAGCAGTCCTCCGGGACACAGGCAGTTCTTC.

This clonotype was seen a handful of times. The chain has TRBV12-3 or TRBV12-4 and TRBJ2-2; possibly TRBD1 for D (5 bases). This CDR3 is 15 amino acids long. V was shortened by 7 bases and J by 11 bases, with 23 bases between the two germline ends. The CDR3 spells CASTRFRQGGDELFF. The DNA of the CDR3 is TGTGCCAGCACCCGTTTCCGTCAGGGTGGCGACGAGCTGTTTTTT.

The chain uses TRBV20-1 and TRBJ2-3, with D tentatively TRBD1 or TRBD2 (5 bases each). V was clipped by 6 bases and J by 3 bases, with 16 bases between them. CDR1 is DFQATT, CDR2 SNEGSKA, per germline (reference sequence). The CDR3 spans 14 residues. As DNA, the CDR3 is TGCAGTGCCCGGGGCTATGAGAGGACAGATACGCAGTATTTT. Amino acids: CSARGYERTDTQYF.

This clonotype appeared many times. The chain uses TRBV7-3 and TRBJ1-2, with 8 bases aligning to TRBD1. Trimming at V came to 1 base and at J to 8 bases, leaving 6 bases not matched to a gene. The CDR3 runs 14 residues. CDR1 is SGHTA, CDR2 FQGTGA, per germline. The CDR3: CASSLRGRGHGYTF. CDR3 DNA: TGTGCCAGCAGCTTAAGGGGCAGGGGGCACGGCTACACCTTC.

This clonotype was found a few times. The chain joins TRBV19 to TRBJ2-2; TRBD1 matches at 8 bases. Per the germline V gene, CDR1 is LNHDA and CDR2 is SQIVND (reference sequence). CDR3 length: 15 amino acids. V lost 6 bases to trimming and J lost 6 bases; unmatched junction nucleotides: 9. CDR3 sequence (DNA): TGTGCCAGTAGCAATTACGACAGGGGCGCCGGGGAGCTGTTTTTT. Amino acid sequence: CASSNYDRGAGELFF.

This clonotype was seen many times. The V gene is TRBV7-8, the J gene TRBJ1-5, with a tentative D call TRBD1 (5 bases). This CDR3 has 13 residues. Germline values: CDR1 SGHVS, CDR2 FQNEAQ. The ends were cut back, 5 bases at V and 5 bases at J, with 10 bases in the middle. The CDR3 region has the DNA TGTGCCAGCAGCGAACGGGGCCATCAGCCCCAGCATTTT. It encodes CASSERGHQPQHF.

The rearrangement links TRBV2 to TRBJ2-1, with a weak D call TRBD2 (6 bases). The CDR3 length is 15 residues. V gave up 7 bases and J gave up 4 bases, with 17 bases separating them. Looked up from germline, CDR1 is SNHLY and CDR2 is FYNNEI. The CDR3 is CASTEGRRDYNEQFF. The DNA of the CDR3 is TGTGCCAGCACCGAGGGGCGGAGGGATTACAATGAGCAGTTCTTC.

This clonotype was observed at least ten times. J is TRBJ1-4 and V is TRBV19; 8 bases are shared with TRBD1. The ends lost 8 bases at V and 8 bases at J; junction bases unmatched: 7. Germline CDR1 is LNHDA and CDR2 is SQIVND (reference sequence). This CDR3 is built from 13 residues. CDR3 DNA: TGTGCCAGTTCGACAGGGGATCGCGAAAAACTGTTTTTT. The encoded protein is CASSTGDREKLFF. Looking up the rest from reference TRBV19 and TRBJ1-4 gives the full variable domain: DGGITQSPKYLFRKEGQNVTLSCEQNLNHDAMYWYRQDPGQGLRLIYYSQIVNDFQKGDIAEGYSVSREKKESFPLTVTSAQKNPTAFYLCASSTGDREKLFFGSGTQLSVL.

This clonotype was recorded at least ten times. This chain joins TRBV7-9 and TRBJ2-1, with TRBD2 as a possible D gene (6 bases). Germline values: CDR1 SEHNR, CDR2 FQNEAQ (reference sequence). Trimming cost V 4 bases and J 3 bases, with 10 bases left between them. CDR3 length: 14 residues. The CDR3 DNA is TGTGCCAGCAGCTCTAGGACTATCTACAATGAGCAGTTCTTC. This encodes CASSSRTIYNEQFF.

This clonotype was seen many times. Written as DNA, the CDR3 is TGTGCCAGCAGCGCGACAGGGCAAAATCAGCCCCAGCATTTT. It is translated as CASSATGQNQPQHF. The rearrangement joins TRBV9 to TRBJ1-5, with 7 bases lining up with TRBD1. V shed 3 bases and J 4 bases; nucleotides not matched to a gene: 4. Germline V gene sequence: CDR1 SGDLS, CDR2 YYNGEE. This CDR3 contains 14 residues.

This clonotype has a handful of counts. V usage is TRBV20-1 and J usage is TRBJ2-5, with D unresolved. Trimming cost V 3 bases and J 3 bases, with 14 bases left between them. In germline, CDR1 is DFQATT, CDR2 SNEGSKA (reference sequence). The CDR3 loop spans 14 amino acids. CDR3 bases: TGCAGTGCTAGTCCCTGGGGTCTCGAAGAGACCCAGTACTTC. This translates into CSASPWGLEETQYF.

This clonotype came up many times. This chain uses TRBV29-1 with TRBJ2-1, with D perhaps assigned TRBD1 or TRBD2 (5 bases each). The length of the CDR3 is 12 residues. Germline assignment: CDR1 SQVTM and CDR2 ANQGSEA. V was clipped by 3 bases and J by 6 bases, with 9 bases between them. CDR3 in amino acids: CSVEGVINEQFF. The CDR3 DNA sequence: TGCAGCGTTGAGGGGGTCATCAATGAGCAGTTCTTC.

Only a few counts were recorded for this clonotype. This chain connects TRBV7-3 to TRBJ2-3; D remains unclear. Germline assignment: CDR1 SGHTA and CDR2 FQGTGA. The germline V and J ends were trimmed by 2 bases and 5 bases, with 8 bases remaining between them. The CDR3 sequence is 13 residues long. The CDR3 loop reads CASSLLGIDTQYF. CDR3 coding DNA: TGTGCCAGCAGCTTATTGGGGATAGATACGCAGTATTTT. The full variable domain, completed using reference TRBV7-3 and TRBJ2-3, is GAGVSQTPSNKVTEKGKYVELRCDPISGHTALYWYRQSLGQGPEFLIYFQGTGAADDSGLPNDRFFAVRPEGSVSTLKIQRTERGDSAVYLCASSLLGIDTQYFGPGTRLTVL.

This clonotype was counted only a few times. CDR3 DNA: TGTGCCAGCAGCCCCCCAGGACGTTACGAGCAGTACTTC. It translates to CASSPPGRYEQYF. The chain joins TRBV6-2 or TRBV6-3 to TRBJ2-7, with unresolved D. The CDR3 contains 13 residues. The V and J ends lost 6 bases and 4 bases respectively, with 13 bases between them. Germline CDR1 is MNHEY and CDR2 is SVGEGT.

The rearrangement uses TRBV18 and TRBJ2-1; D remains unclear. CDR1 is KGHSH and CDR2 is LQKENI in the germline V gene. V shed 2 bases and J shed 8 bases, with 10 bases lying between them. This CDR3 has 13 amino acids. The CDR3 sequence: CASSPASSDEQFF. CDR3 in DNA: TGTGCCAGCTCACCAGCTTCGTCAGATGAGCAGTTCTTC.

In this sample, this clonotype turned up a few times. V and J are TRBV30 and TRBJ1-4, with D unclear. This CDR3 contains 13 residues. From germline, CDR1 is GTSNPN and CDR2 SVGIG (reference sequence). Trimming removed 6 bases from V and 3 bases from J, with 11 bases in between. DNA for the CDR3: TGTGCCTGCGGACCTTCCCCTAATGAAAAACTGTTTTTT. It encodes CACGPSPNEKLFF.

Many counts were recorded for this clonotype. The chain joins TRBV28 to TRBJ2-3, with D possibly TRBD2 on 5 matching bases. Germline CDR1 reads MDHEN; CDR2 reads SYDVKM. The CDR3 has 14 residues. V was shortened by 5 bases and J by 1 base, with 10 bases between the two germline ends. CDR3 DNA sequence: TGTGCCAGCAGTAAGGTGGGAGGCACAGATACGCAGTATTTT. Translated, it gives CASSKVGGTDTQYF.

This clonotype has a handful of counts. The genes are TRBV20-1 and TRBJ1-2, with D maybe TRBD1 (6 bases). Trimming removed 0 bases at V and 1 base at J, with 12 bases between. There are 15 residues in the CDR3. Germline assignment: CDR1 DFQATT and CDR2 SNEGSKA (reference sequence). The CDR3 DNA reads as TGCAGTGCTAGAGATGGGGGGGGCCTTAACTATGGCTACACCTTC. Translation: CSARDGGGLNYGYTF.

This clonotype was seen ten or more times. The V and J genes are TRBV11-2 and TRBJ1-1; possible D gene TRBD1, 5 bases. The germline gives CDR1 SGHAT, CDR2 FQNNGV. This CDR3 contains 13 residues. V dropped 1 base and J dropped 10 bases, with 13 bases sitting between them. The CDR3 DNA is TGTGCCAGCAGCTTAGGGGCAGGGAGAGGAGCTTTCTTT. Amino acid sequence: CASSLGAGRGAFF.

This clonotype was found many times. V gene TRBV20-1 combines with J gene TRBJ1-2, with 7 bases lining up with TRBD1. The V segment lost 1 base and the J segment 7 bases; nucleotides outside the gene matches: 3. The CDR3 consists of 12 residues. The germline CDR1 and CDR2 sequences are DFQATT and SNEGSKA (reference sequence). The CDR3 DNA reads TGCAGTGCTAGAGCCGAGGGGGCTGGCTACACCTTC. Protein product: CSARAEGAGYTF.

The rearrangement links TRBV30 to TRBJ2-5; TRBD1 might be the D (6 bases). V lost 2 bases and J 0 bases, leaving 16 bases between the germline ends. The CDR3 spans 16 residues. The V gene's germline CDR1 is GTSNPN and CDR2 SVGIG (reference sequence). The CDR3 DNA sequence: TGTGCCTGGAGTCTCTCCCCCGGACAGAACCAAGAGACCCAGTACTTC. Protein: CAWSLSPGQNQETQYF.

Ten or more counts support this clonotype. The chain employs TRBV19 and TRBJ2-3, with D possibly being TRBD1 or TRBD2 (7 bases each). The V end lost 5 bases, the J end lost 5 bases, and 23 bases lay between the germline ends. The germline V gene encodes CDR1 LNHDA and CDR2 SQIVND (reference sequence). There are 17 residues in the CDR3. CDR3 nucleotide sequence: TGTGCCAGTAGTCCGCAGGGGGGAGGGGGCGCGATAGATACGCAGTATTTT. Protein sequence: CASSPQGGGGAIDTQYF.

The CDR3 DNA reads TGTGCCAGCAGCTTAGAAAGCGGGCGGAGAGGAGAGACCCAGTACTTC. This translates into CASSLESGRRGETQYF. J is TRBJ2-5 and V is TRBV11-2; D might be TRBD2 (6 bases). There are 16 residues in the CDR3. V dropped 0 bases and J dropped 4 bases, with 15 bases sitting between them. Germline CDR1 reads SGHAT; CDR2 reads FQNNGV.

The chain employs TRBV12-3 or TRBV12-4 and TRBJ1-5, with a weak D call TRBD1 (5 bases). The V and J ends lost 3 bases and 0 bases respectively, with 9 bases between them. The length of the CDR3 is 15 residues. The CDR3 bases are TGTGCCAGCAGTTTGGGGGGACCTAGCAATCAGCCCCAGCATTTT. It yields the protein CASSLGGPSNQPQHF.

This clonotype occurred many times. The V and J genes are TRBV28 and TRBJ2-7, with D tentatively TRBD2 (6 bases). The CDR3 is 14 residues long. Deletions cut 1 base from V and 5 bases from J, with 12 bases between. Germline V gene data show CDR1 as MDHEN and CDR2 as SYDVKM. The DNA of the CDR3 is TGTGCCAGCAGTTTATCTCGGAGGGGCGACGAGCAGTACTTC. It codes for CASSLSRRGDEQYF.